This T cell receptor beta chain emerged from a study of T cells expressing NK-cell markers. The overall study: Sorted CD3+CD56+NKG2C+, CD3+CD56+NKG2C- and CD3+CD56-NKG2C+ T-cell subsets were beta-chain profiled. General study points: In several donors, dominant clonotypes made up about 25-65% of CD3+CD56-NKG2C+ cells. Expanded NKG2C+ T cell clones had unclear HCMV specificity. Among CD8+ T cells from about 6 donors, dominant NKG2C+ clonotypes accounted for about 1.0-7.0%.

Germline values: CDR1 DFQATT, CDR2 SNEGSKA (reference sequence). The CDR3 has 16 amino acids. TCRdb reanalyzed the 5' RACE reads and collapses them to one entry per CDR3 protein, without DNA. This sample carries about 150,000 distinct CDR3 sequences, with around 20% going to the ten biggest clones. Points on this clonotype: What it binds is not known.

The V call is TRBV20-1, the J call TRBJ2-7; TCRdb designates TRBD1, a call that cannot be tested without DNA. Material for sequencing was blood T cells: a sorted CD56 or NKG2C T cell subset, CD4+ or CD8+ T cells, or bulk PBMC T cells (not recorded which). This TCR was sampled from a man aged 18-69 years in good health. CDR3 protein: CSAYPSGSLRAYEQYF.